This T cell receptor (beta chain) stems from a study of cytomegalovirus exposure and HLA in healthy donors. Study-wide findings and caveats: Most subjects' HLA-A and HLA-B alleles were reportedly predicted from TCR beta sequences.

Germline V lookup: CDR1 MNHNY, CDR2 SVGAGI (reference sequence). The CDR3 spans 15 residues. With 5 bases clipped from V and 3 bases from J, the junction kept 4 bases outside the gene matches. This clone has only a few counts. What it binds is not known. This PCR relied on a set of 60 Vbeta primers and 13 Jbeta primers. Data came from immunoSEQ multiplex PCR; TCRdb stores just in-frame clones and leaves some out. Among around 45,000 clones listed, approximately 70% were seen once. This chain uses TRBV6-6 with TRBJ2-6; 7 bases fit TRBD1. The sample taken for sequencing was PBMCs. This TCR was sampled from a man aged 25-45 years in good health and CMV-seronegative. The CDR3 nucleotides are TGTGCCAGCAGTCCTCAGGGGGATGGGGCCAACGTCCTGACTTTC. As protein: CASSPQGDGANVLTF.